The rows below give T cell receptor beta chains drawn from one sample of a study of post-analysis software for immune sequencing data. TCRdb re-called the PCR reads with MiXCR, one entry per CDR3 protein. The sample has around 200,000 distinct CDR3 sequences; around 30% are singletons. Sequenced material: blood. The receptors derive from a girl under 18 with multiple sclerosis. CDR3s include the opening cysteine and the closing phenylalanine or tryptophan. Each record gives: J gene, clone size, V gene, CDR3 protein. Some rows have no size entry. The others give once, few or many, or a class for an expanded clone.

j_call: TRBJ1-2
clone_size: many
v_call: TRBV12-3/TRBV12-4
cdr3_aa: CASSLRWIGGYTF

j_call: TRBJ2-1
clone_size: many
v_call: TRBV7-2
cdr3_aa: CASSPSGKRFEQFF

j_call: TRBJ1-2
clone_size: -
v_call: TRBV12-3/TRBV12-4
cdr3_aa: CASSPVTGGYGYTF

j_call: TRBJ1-2
clone_size: -
v_call: TRBV30
cdr3_aa: CAWRERNYGYTF

j_call: TRBJ2-1
clone_size: -
v_call: TRBV29-1
cdr3_aa: CSVWALSSYNEQFF

j_call: TRBJ1-1
clone_size: -
v_call: TRBV11-2
cdr3_aa: CASSSGDTEAFF

j_call: TRBJ1-2
clone_size: -
v_call: TRBV6-1
cdr3_aa: CASRVPQRERGGYTF

j_call: TRBJ2-1
clone_size: -
v_call: TRBV11-2
cdr3_aa: CASSLGGKLAGGSYNEQFF

j_call: TRBJ1-5
clone_size: -
v_call: TRBV5-1
cdr3_aa: CASSDGTGSNQPQHF

j_call: TRBJ2-7
clone_size: many
v_call: TRBV28
cdr3_aa: CASSFLGGLSYEQYF

j_call: TRBJ2-3
clone_size: many
v_call: TRBV10-2
cdr3_aa: CATQRGPSTDTQYF

j_call: TRBJ1-2
clone_size: few
v_call: TRBV5-5
cdr3_aa: CASSAVGPAKYGYTF

j_call: TRBJ1-2
clone_size: -
v_call: TRBV20-1
cdr3_aa: CSTRTGAEGHGYTF

j_call: TRBJ2-7
clone_size: -
v_call: TRBV18
cdr3_aa: CASSPTSDEQYF

j_call: TRBJ2-5
clone_size: -
v_call: TRBV14
cdr3_aa: CASSQISRVQYF

j_call: TRBJ1-5
clone_size: few
v_call: TRBV12-3/TRBV12-4
cdr3_aa: CASTKGGGVQPQHF

j_call: TRBJ1-1
clone_size: few
v_call: TRBV12-3/TRBV12-4
cdr3_aa: CASSLAGMNTEAFF

j_call: TRBJ2-3
clone_size: many
v_call: TRBV7-9
cdr3_aa: CASSSVGDTQYF

j_call: TRBJ2-5
clone_size: many
v_call: TRBV5-1
cdr3_aa: CASSLGFWDVGQETQYF

j_call: TRBJ1-5
clone_size: many
v_call: TRBV20-1
cdr3_aa: CSARVYSNQPQHF

j_call: TRBJ2-1
clone_size: -
v_call: TRBV15
cdr3_aa: CATSREKDSYNEQFF

j_call: TRBJ1-1
clone_size: few
v_call: TRBV5-1
cdr3_aa: CASSLIPTENTEAFF

j_call: TRBJ2-2
clone_size: -
v_call: TRBV12-3/TRBV12-4
cdr3_aa: CASSRRTGKRGTGELFF

j_call: TRBJ1-5
clone_size: few
v_call: TRBV6-5
cdr3_aa: CASRQTGFQPQHF

j_call: TRBJ2-5
clone_size: few
v_call: TRBV5-1
cdr3_aa: CASSPIAGGETQYF

j_call: TRBJ1-1
clone_size: few
v_call: TRBV29-1
cdr3_aa: CSVRTALSSQGAFF

j_call: TRBJ1-4
clone_size: few
v_call: TRBV29-1
cdr3_aa: CSGATNEKLFF

j_call: TRBJ2-3
clone_size: many
v_call: TRBV20-1
cdr3_aa: CSAREIAASTDTQYF

j_call: TRBJ2-5
clone_size: -
v_call: TRBV5-1
cdr3_aa: CASSLNAKETQYF

j_call: TRBJ2-1
clone_size: -
v_call: TRBV28
cdr3_aa: CASSVRNEQFF

j_call: TRBJ1-2
clone_size: many
v_call: TRBV20-1
cdr3_aa: CSAPTENYGYTF

j_call: TRBJ1-1
clone_size: few
v_call: TRBV18
cdr3_aa: CASSPHRVRGNTEAFF

j_call: TRBJ2-1
clone_size: once
v_call: TRBV9
cdr3_aa: CASSVSAGMGYNEQFF

j_call: TRBJ1-1
clone_size: many
v_call: TRBV5-1
cdr3_aa: CASSPSGQSNTEAFF

j_call: TRBJ2-1
clone_size: few
v_call: TRBV6-4
cdr3_aa: CASSETGTSGIIEQFF